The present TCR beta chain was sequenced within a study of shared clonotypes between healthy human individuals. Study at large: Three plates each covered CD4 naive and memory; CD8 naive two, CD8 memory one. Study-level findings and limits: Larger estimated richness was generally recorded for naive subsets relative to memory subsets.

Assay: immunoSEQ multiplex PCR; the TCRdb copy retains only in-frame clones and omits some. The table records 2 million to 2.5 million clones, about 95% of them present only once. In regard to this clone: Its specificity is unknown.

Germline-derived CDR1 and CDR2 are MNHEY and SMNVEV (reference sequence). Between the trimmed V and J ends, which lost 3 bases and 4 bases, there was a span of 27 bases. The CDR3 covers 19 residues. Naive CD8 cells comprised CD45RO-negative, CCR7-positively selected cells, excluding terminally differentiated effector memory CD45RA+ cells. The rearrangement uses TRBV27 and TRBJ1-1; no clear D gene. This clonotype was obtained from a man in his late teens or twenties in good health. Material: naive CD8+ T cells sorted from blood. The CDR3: CASSLSIGGKPRKGTEAFF. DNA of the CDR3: TGTGCCAGCAGTTTGAGTATAGGAGGCAAACCGAGAAAAGGCACTGAAGCTTTCTTT.